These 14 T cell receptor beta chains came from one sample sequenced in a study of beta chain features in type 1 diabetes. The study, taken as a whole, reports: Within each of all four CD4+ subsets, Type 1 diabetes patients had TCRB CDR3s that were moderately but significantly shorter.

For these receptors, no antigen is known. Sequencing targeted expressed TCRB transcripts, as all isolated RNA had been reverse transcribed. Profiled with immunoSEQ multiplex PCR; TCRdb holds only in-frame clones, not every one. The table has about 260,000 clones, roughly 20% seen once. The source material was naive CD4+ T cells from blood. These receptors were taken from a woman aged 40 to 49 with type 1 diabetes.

The CDR3 sequence is CASSPSGEIYGYTF. CDR3 in DNA: TGTGCCAGCAGCCCGTCGGGGGAGATCTATGGCTACACCTTC. This rearrangement joins TRBV7-2 to TRBJ1-2, with a tentative D call TRBD1 (5 bases). Trimming left V 5 bases short and J 4 bases short, with 14 bases between. CDR3 size: 14 residues. Germline V lookup: CDR1 SGHTA, CDR2 FQGNSA.

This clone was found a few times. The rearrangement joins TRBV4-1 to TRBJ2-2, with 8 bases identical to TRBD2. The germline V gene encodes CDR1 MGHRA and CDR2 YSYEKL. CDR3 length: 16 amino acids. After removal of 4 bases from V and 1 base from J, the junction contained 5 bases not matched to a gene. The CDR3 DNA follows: TGCGCCAGCAGCCCGCGGAGCGGGAGGAACACCGGGGAGCTGTTTTTT. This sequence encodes CASSPRSGRNTGELFF.

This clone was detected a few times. The CDR3 bases are TGTGCCAGCAGCTTAACCAGGGGGAACACTGAAGCTTTCTTT. It is translated as CASSLTRGNTEAFF. The V and J genes are TRBV7-9 and TRBJ1-1; D may be TRBD1 (6 bases). This CDR3 spans 14 amino acids. The V end was cut by 2 bases, the J end by 1 base, with 8 bases between. CDR1 SEHNR and CDR2 FQNEAQ come from the germline V gene (reference sequence).

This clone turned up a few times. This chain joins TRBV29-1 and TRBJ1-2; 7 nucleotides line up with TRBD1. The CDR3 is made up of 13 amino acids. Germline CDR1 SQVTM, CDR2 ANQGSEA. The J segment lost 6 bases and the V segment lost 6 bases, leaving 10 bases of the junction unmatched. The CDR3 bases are TGCAGCGTCTCGGACAGGATTAGGAATGGCTACACCTTC. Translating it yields CSVSDRIRNGYTF.

CDR3 DNA: TGTGCCAGCAGCTTCGACAGGGCCACCGGGGAGCTGTTTTTT. Translating it yields CASSFDRATGELFF. The chain uses TRBV5-6 and TRBJ2-2; 7 bases align to TRBD1. There are 14 residues in the CDR3. V gave up 2 bases and J gave up 4 bases; unmatched junction bases: 2. Germline V gene sequence: CDR1 SGHDT, CDR2 YYEEEE.

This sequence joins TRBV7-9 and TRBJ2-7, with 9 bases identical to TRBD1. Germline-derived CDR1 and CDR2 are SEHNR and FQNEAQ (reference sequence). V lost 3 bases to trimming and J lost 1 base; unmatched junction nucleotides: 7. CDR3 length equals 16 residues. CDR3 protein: CASSFRQGVTSYEQYF. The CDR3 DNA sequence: TGTGCCAGCAGCTTTCGACAGGGGGTAACTTCCTACGAGCAGTACTTC.

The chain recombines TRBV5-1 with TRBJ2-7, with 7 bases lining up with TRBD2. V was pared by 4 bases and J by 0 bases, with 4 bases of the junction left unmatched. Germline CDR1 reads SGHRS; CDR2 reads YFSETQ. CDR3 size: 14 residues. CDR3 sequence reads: CASSQPSGSYEQYF. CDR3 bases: TGCGCCAGCAGCCAACCTAGCGGCTCCTACGAGCAGTACTTC.

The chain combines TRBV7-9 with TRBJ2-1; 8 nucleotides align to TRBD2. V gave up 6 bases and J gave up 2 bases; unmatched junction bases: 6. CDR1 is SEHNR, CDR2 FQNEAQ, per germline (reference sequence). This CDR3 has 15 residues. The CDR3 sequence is CASRFPGGPYNEQFF. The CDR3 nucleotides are TGTGCCAGCAGGTTTCCGGGGGGGCCCTACAATGAGCAGTTCTTC.

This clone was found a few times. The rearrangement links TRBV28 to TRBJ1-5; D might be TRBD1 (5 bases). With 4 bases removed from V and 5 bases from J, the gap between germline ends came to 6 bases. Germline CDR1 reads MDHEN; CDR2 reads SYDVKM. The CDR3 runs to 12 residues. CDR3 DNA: TGTGCCAGCAGTTCAGGGTATCAGCCCCAGCATTTT. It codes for CASSSGYQPQHF.

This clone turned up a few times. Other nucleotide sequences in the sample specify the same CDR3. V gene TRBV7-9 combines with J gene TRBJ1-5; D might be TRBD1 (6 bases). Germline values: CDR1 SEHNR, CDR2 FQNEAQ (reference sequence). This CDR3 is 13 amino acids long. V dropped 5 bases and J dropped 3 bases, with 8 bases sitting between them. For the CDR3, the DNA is TGTGCCAGCAGCAGGACAGTCAATCAGCCCCAGCATTTT. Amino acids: CASSRTVNQPQHF.

The CDR3 nucleotides read TGTGCCAGCAGCTGGGCGCAAGAGACCCAGTACTTC. Residues: CASSWAQETQYF. The chain uses TRBV7-6 and TRBJ2-5; D not certain. The V and J ends lost 4 bases and 2 bases respectively, with 5 bases between them. Germline V gives CDR1 SGHVS, CDR2 FNYEAQ. The CDR3 is 12 residues long.

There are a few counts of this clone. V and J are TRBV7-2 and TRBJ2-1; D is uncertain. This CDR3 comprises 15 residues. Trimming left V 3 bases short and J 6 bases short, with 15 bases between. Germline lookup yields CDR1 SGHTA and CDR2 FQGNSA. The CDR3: CASSLAQTPSNEQFF. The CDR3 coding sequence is TGTGCCAGCAGCTTGGCACAAACCCCTAGCAATGAGCAGTTCTTC.

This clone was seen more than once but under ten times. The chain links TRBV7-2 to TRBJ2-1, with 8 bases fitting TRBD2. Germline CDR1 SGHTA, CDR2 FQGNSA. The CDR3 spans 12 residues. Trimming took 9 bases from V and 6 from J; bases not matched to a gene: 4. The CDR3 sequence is CASTGTSNEQFF. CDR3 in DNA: TGTGCCAGTACCGGGACTAGCAATGAGCAGTTCTTC.

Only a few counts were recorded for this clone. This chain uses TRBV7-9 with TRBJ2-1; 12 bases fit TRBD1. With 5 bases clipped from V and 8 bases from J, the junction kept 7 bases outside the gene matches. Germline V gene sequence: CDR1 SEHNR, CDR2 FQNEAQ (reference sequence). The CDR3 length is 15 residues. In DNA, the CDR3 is TGTGCCAGCAGCCAGGGGACAGGGGGCTCCGATGAGCAGTTCTTC. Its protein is CASSQGTGGSDEQFF.